Below, 17 T cell receptor beta chains from the same sample are listed, as sequenced in a study of T cells in Graves' hyperthyroidism and ophthalmopathy. Amplified TCR beta CDR3 regions derived from RNA transcripts. A set of HTBI primers served as the primers for a first-round RT-PCR of the TCR CDR3. MiXCR, applied by TCRdb to the multiplex PCR reads, yields one record per CDR3 protein. Here the sample spans fewer than 350,000 distinct CDR3 sequences, 12% to 15% being singletons. The sample consisted of blood. The receptors shown here come from a middle-aged woman with Graves' hyperthyroidism.

This chain connects TRBV4-1 to TRBJ2-4; D gene uncertain. The CDR3 extends over 18 amino acids. The V gene lost 0 bases and the J gene lost 3 bases, with 18 bases spanning the gap. The germline CDR1 and CDR2 sequences are MGHRA and YSYEKL. CDR3: CASSQDGTRTTDKNIQYF. The CDR3 nucleotides read TGCGCCAGCAGCCAAGATGGAACCCGAACAACGGACAAAAACATTCAGTACTTC.

This clonotype was counted only a few times. This rearrangement joins TRBV5-1 to TRBJ2-3; perhaps D is TRBD1 or TRBD2 (5 bases each). Germline V gene lookup returns CDR1 SGHRS and CDR2 YFSETQ. The CDR3 extends over 14 amino acids. V lost 2 bases to trimming and J lost 1 base, with 8 bases between them. CDR3 DNA: TGCGCCAGCAGCTTCCGGGACGGCACAGATACGCAGTATTTT. This translates into CASSFRDGTDTQYF.

The rearrangement uses TRBV30 and TRBJ2-6; no clear D. Deletions cut 2 bases from V and 1 base from J, with 6 bases between. Looked up from germline, CDR1 is GTSNPN and CDR2 is SVGIG (reference sequence). The CDR3 is 14 residues long. The CDR3 sequence: CAWSHESGANVLTF. As DNA, the CDR3 is TGTGCCTGGAGTCATGAATCTGGGGCCAACGTCCTGACTTTC.

The table lists this clonotype with many counts. V gene TRBV29-1 combines with J gene TRBJ2-7; no clear D. Germline V lookup: CDR1 SQVTM, CDR2 ANQGSEA. Trimming took 3 bases from V and 3 from J, leaving 12 bases between them. The CDR3 has 13 amino acids. CDR3 protein: CSVEVPEVYEQYF. The CDR3 DNA reads as TGCAGCGTTGAGGTCCCCGAGGTCTACGAGCAGTACTTC.

This clonotype was counted ten times or more. This chain joins TRBV28 and TRBJ2-5, with 7 nucleotides matching TRBD2. The J segment lost 5 bases and the V segment lost 8 bases, leaving 8 bases of the junction unmatched. Germline values: CDR1 MDHEN, CDR2 SYDVKM. The CDR3 length is 13 residues. The CDR3 coding sequence is TGTGCCAGCCGCTTGGGGAGGGAGGAGACCCAGTACTTC. As protein: CASRLGREETQYF.

This clonotype was seen at least ten times. V is TRBV6-1 and J is TRBJ2-5; D may be TRBD1 or TRBD2 (6 bases each). Looked up from germline, CDR1 is MNHNS and CDR2 is SASEGT. Between the trimmed V and J ends, which lost 8 bases and 4 bases, there was a span of 23 bases. CDR3 size: 16 residues. The DNA of the CDR3 is TGTGCCAGCTCTAATACCTACGGAGGGGGAGCAGAGACCCAGTACTTC. This gives the protein CASSNTYGGGAETQYF.

This clonotype came up many times. J is TRBJ2-1 and V is TRBV29-1; no firm D call. The CDR3 sequence is 16 residues long. V gave up 0 bases and J gave up 0 bases, with 12 bases separating them. Germline assignment: CDR1 SQVTM and CDR2 ANQGSEA. The CDR3 sequence is CSVEDLSPGSYNEQFF. The CDR3, as DNA: TGCAGCGTTGAAGATCTCTCCCCAGGCTCCTACAATGAGCAGTTCTTC.

The table lists this clonotype with many counts. This rearrangement joins TRBV28 to TRBJ2-4; a weak D match, TRBD1 (5 bases). The ends were cut back, 6 bases at V and 0 bases at J, with 15 bases in the middle. This CDR3 spans 16 amino acids. Germline lookup yields CDR1 MDHEN and CDR2 SYDVKM. CDR3 coding DNA: TGTGCCAGCAGAAGGGCAAGGGGATTAGCCAAAAACATTCAGTACTTC. This gives the protein CASRRARGLAKNIQYF.

This clonotype was seen at least ten times. In DNA, the CDR3 is TGCAGCGTGCCGACGGGTGGGGGGCTGGCAGATACGCAGTATTTT. Protein sequence: CSVPTGGGLADTQYF. V and J are TRBV29-1 and TRBJ2-3; tentatively, D is TRBD1 or TRBD2 (6 bases each). CDR1 SQVTM and CDR2 ANQGSEA come from the germline V gene. The CDR3 length is 15 residues. Trimming left V 6 bases short and J 4 bases short, with 20 bases between.

This clonotype was seen ten or more times. V usage is TRBV5-4 and J usage is TRBJ2-7; tentatively, D is TRBD2 (5 bases). Germline CDR1 is SGHNT and CDR2 is YYREEE (reference sequence). The ends were cut back, 2 bases at V and 0 bases at J, with 9 bases in the middle. The CDR3 contains 14 residues. The CDR3 loop is CASSLGLFSYEQYF. CDR3 nucleotide sequence: TGTGCCAGCAGCTTAGGACTCTTCTCCTACGAGCAGTACTTC.

This clonotype was seen ten or more times. The chain combines TRBV7-8 with TRBJ2-2; 7 bases are shared with TRBD1. The V gene's germline CDR1 is SGHVS and CDR2 FQNEAQ. This CDR3 is 18 amino acids long. Losses at the gene ends were 4 bases for V and 6 bases for J; bases not matched to a gene: 17. The CDR3: CASSSPGRRQGLPGELFF. CDR3 in DNA: TGTGCCAGCAGCTCCCCAGGGAGAAGACAGGGATTGCCCGGGGAGCTGTTTTTT.

The J gene is TRBJ2-3, the V gene TRBV7-9; D may be TRBD2 (6 bases). The germline gives CDR1 SEHNR, CDR2 FQNEAQ (reference sequence). V lost 3 bases and J 8 bases, leaving 15 bases between the germline ends. The CDR3 has 14 residues. CDR3: CASSFSGTEGTQYF. In nucleotides, the CDR3 is TGTGCCAGCAGCTTCAGCGGCACGGAGGGTACGCAGTATTTT.

This clonotype has at least ten counts. The chain combines TRBV27 with TRBJ2-7; TRBD1 might be the D (6 bases). Germline V lookup: CDR1 MNHEY, CDR2 SMNVEV (reference sequence). V lost 2 bases to trimming and J lost 1 base, with 9 bases between them. CDR3 length: 14 residues. The CDR3: CASSLVDSSYEQYF. DNA of the CDR3: TGTGCCAGCAGTTTAGTGGACAGTTCCTACGAGCAGTACTTC.

This clonotype was counted a few times. The V call is TRBV4-2, the J call TRBJ2-2, with 8 bases identical to TRBD1. Losses at the gene ends were 0 bases for V and 1 base for J; bases not matched to a gene: 4. From germline, CDR1 is LGHNA and CDR2 YNFKEQ. The CDR3 loop spans 17 amino acids. The CDR3 nucleotides are TGTGCCAGCAGCCAAGAGTGGACAGGGAGGAACACCGGGGAGCTGTTTTTT. Its protein product is CASSQEWTGRNTGELFF.

This clonotype was seen at least ten times. The chain links TRBV10-3 to TRBJ2-7; D gene ambiguous. The CDR3 has 16 residues. V was pared by 1 base and J by 2 bases, with 15 bases between. Germline loops: CDR1 ENHRY, CDR2 SYGVKD. The CDR3 nucleotides read TGTGCCATCAGTGAGTTCCCTCCGGACGCAACCTACGAGCAGTACTTC. It codes for CAISEFPPDATYEQYF.

The chain is built from TRBV6-2 or TRBV6-3 and TRBJ2-1; 14 bases are shared with TRBD2. Germline values: CDR1 MNHEY, CDR2 SVGEGT. This CDR3 has 17 residues. The V segment lost 5 bases and the J segment 9 bases; nucleotides outside the gene matches: 12. The CDR3 DNA reads as TGTGCCAGCAGTCATACCTTTCCGGGACTAGCGGGAGTTGAGCAGTTCTTC. Amino acid sequence: CASSHTFPGLAGVEQFF.

The V and J genes are TRBV5-1 and TRBJ2-1; 8 bases align to TRBD2. Per germline, CDR1 SGHRS and CDR2 YFSETQ. The CDR3 sequence is 15 residues long. J was trimmed by 6 bases and V by 3 bases; bases with no gene match: 8. The CDR3 DNA reads as TGCGCCAGCAGCTGGGTGGCGGGAGGATCCAATGAGCAGTTCTTC. Amino acids: CASSWVAGGSNEQFF.